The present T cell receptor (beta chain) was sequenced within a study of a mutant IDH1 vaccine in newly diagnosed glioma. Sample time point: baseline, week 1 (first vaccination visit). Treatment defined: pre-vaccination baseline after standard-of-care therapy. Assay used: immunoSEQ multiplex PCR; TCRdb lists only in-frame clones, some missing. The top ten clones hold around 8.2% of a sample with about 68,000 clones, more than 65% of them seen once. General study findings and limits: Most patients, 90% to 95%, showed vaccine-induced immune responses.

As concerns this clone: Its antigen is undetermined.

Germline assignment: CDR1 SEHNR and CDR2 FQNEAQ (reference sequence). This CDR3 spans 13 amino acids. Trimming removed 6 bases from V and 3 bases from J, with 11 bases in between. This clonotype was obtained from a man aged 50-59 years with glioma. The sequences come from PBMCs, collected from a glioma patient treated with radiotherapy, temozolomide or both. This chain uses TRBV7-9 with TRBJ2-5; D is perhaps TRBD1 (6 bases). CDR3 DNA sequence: TGTGCCAGCAGATCCTGGACAGAAGAGACCCAGTACTTC. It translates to CASRSWTEETQYF.